Following are 6 T cell receptor beta chains from one sample sequenced in a study of blood T cells in healthy people across ages. A second PCR, run for roughly 7 to 11 cycles, used a sample-barcoded 5' primer plus a J-beta primer mix. One entry per CDR3 protein, called by TCRdb with MiXCR from the 5' RACE reads. The sample has some 1.5 million distinct CDR3 sequences; 28% are singletons. Sequenced sample: blood. The receptors originated from a woman between 25 and 40 years old in good health.

Notes on this clonotype: A much bigger clone sits one base away, suggesting this may be a read error. Lacking the conserved final phenylalanine or tryptophan, this CDR3 likely reflects a read error. The V gene is TRBV29-1, the J gene TRBJ2-1; D not resolved. The CDR3 contains 10 residues. V was cut by 5 bases and J by 4 bases, with 3 bases left in between. Germline loops: CDR1 SQVTM, CDR2 ANQGSEA. CDR3 protein: CSVRYNEQFV. The CDR3 bases are TGCAGCGTTAGGTACAATGAGCAGTTCGTC.

This clonotype came up many times. The chain combines TRBV6-5 with TRBJ2-3; D is possibly TRBD2 (6 bases). V dropped 7 bases and J dropped 0 bases, with 11 bases sitting between them. Germline V gene data show CDR1 as MNHEY and CDR2 as SVGAGI. The CDR3 has 14 residues. CDR3 residues: CASTVAASTDTQYF. The CDR3 coding sequence is TGTGCCAGCACCGTAGCGGCTAGCACAGATACGCAGTATTTT.

The chain joins TRBV12-3 or TRBV12-4 to TRBJ2-5; no reliable D call. CDR3 size: 13 residues. V was shortened by 1 base and J by 7 bases, with 10 bases between the two germline ends. Here the CDR3 reads CASSLVPPGTQYF. CDR3 DNA sequence: TGTGCCAGCAGTTTAGTCCCGCCGGGGACCCAGTACTTC.

V and J are TRBV4-2 and TRBJ2-3; D perhaps matches TRBD1 (5 bases). Germline V gives CDR1 LGHNA, CDR2 YNFKEQ. Trimming cost V 4 bases and J 0 bases, with 11 bases left between them. The CDR3 consists of 15 residues. The CDR3 nucleotides read TGTGCCAGCAGCCCTTCGACAGCAAGCACAGATACGCAGTATTTT. Translation: CASSPSTASTDTQYF.

This clonotype was counted a single time. The chain links TRBV29-1 to TRBJ2-3; a possible D gene is TRBD2 (6 bases). Trimming left V 3 bases short and J 7 bases short, with 14 bases between. This CDR3 contains 13 residues. Germline assignment: CDR1 SQVTM and CDR2 ANQGSEA. For the CDR3, the DNA is TGCAGCGTTGACTCCCTGGGACTGAATACGCAGTATTTT. Translation gives CSVDSLGLNTQYF.

This clonotype was seen more than once but under ten times. The CDR3, as DNA: TGCAGCGTCAAAGAGCCAGGGATCGGGGCCGGGGAGCTGTTTTTT. This encodes CSVKEPGIGAGELFF. The chain couples TRBV29-1 to TRBJ2-2; either TRBD1 or TRBD2 may fit D (5 bases each). The germline CDR1 and CDR2 sequences are SQVTM and ANQGSEA. Trimming took off 6 bases at V and 6 bases at J, with 20 bases between the two ends. The CDR3 loop spans 15 amino acids.